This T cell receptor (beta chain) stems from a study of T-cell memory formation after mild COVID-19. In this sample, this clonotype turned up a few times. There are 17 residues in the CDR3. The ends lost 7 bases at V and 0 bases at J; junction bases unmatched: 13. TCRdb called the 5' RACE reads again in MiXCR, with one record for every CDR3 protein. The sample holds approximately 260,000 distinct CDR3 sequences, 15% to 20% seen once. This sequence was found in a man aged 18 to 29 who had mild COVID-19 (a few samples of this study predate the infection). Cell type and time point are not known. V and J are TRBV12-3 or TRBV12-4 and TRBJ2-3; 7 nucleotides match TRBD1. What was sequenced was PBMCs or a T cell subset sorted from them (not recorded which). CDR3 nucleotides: TGTGCCAGCACCCAAAGGGGGCCCGCGGGTAGCACAGATACGCAGTATTTT. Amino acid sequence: CASTQRGPAGSTDTQYF.